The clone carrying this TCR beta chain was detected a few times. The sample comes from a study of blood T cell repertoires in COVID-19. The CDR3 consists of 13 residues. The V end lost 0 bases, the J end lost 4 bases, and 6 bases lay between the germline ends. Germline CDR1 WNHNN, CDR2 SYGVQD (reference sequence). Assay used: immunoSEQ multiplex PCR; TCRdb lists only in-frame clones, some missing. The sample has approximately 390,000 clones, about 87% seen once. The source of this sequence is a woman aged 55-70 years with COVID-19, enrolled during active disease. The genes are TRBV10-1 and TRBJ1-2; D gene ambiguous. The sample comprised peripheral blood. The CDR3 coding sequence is TGCGCCAGCAGTGAGTCGGGCAGCTATGGCTACACCTTC. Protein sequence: CASSESGSYGYTF.